A selection of T cell receptor beta chains follows, all from one sample in a study of T cells in Graves' hyperthyroidism and ophthalmopathy. TCRdb reprocessed the multiplex PCR reads via MiXCR and lists one record per CDR3 protein. The sample holds roughly 380,000 distinct CDR3 sequences; roughly 14% are singletons and the top ten take 9.5% to 11%. Material for sequencing was blood. The source is a woman aged 60 to 75 with Graves' hyperthyroidism. CDR3s include the opening cysteine and the closing phenylalanine or tryptophan. D genes are given only for firm matches. Some rows mark clone size as missing; the rest say once, few, many or name a class of expanded clone.

j_gene: TRBJ2-3
v_gene: TRBV5-1
abundance: many
d_gene: -
CDR3nt: TGCGCCAGCAGCCGCTATTCCACAAGCACAGATACGCAGTATTTT
CDR3aa: CASSRYSTSTDTQYF

j_gene: TRBJ1-1
v_gene: TRBV29-1
abundance: many
d_gene: -
CDR3nt: TGCAGCGTTGCCAGGGGCCAGTTTACTGAAGCTTTCTTT
CDR3aa: CSVARGQFTEAFF

j_gene: TRBJ2-7
v_gene: TRBV10-3
abundance: many
d_gene: TRBD2
CDR3nt: TGTGCCATCAGTGCGCTAGCGGGAGGGTCCTACGAGCAGTACTTC
CDR3aa: CAISALAGGSYEQYF

j_gene: TRBJ1-1
v_gene: TRBV2
abundance: many
d_gene: -
CDR3nt: TGTGCCAGCAGTGAAGCGCAGGAGGATAACACTGAAGCTTTCTTT
CDR3aa: CASSEAQEDNTEAFF

j_gene: TRBJ2-2
v_gene: TRBV5-4
abundance: -
d_gene: TRBD2
CDR3nt: TGTGCCAGCAGCACCGTAGCGGGAGCGGCCGGGGAGCTGTTTTTT
CDR3aa: CASSTVAGAAGELFF

j_gene: TRBJ2-3
v_gene: TRBV5-1
abundance: -
d_gene: -
CDR3nt: TGCGCCAGCGCCCGTAGCAGGAGGGCAGATACGCAGTATTTT
CDR3aa: CASARSRRADTQYF

j_gene: TRBJ1-1
v_gene: TRBV29-1
abundance: -
d_gene: TRBD1
CDR3nt: TGCAGCGTGAGGACAGGGATGAACACTGAAGCTTTCTTT
CDR3aa: CSVRTGMNTEAFF

j_gene: TRBJ2-7
v_gene: TRBV19
abundance: many
d_gene: TRBD2
CDR3nt: TGTGCCAGTAGTACGGTTCTAGCGGGAGGGGACGAGCAGTACTTC
CDR3aa: CASSTVLAGGDEQYF

j_gene: TRBJ2-7
v_gene: TRBV5-1
abundance: -
d_gene: -
CDR3nt: TGCGCCAGCAGCTTGGAGGCAGTATCCCACGAGCAGTACTTC
CDR3aa: CASSLEAVSHEQYF

j_gene: TRBJ2-5
v_gene: TRBV6-1
abundance: few
d_gene: -
CDR3nt: TGTGCCAGCAGCAAGACCGGGCACAGAGGGGAGACCCAGTACTTC
CDR3aa: CASSKTGHRGETQYF

j_gene: TRBJ1-2
v_gene: TRBV5-1
abundance: -
d_gene: TRBD1
CDR3nt: TGCGCCAGCAGCTTACAGGGGGCGCATGAAGGCTACACCTTC
CDR3aa: CASSLQGAHEGYTF

j_gene: TRBJ2-3
v_gene: TRBV5-1
abundance: many
d_gene: -
CDR3nt: TGCGCCAGCAGCTTGGGGGGCCCCCCAGCTACGCAGTATTTT
CDR3aa: CASSLGGPPATQYF

j_gene: TRBJ2-2
v_gene: TRBV25-1
abundance: -
d_gene: -
CDR3nt: TGTGCCAGCAGTGAATATTACGGCGGGGAGCTGTTTTTT
CDR3aa: CASSEYYGGELFF

j_gene: TRBJ2-1
v_gene: TRBV10-3
abundance: many
d_gene: TRBD2
CDR3nt: TGTGCCACCAGCGGGGTTTTATACAATGAGCAGTTCTTC
CDR3aa: CATSGVLYNEQFF

j_gene: TRBJ2-2
v_gene: TRBV6-4
abundance: -
d_gene: -
CDR3nt: TGTGCCAGCAGCCCCCGGCCTCATCCTCTTTCGAACACCGGGGAGCTGTTTTTT
CDR3aa: CASSPRPHPLSNTGELFF

j_gene: TRBJ2-2
v_gene: TRBV3-1
abundance: many
d_gene: -
CDR3nt: TGTGCCAGCAGCCAAGGTTGGCTAGCCGTCGGGGAGCTGTTTTTT
CDR3aa: CASSQGWLAVGELFF

j_gene: TRBJ1-2
v_gene: TRBV5-1
abundance: -
d_gene: -
CDR3nt: TGCGCCAGCAGCTTGGGACAACTTAACTATGGCTACACCTTC
CDR3aa: CASSLGQLNYGYTF

j_gene: TRBJ1-2
v_gene: TRBV20-1
abundance: many
d_gene: -
CDR3nt: TGCAGTGCTAGCCCTTCAGGATTCGGGGGCTACACCTTC
CDR3aa: CSASPSGFGGYTF

j_gene: TRBJ2-6
v_gene: TRBV7-9
abundance: few
d_gene: -
CDR3nt: TGTGCCAGCAGCCCCAAGCGGAGTGGGGCCAACGTCCTGACTTTC
CDR3aa: CASSPKRSGANVLTF

j_gene: TRBJ1-1
v_gene: TRBV30
abundance: many
d_gene: TRBD1
CDR3nt: TGTGCCTGGAAGAGACCGGGACAGGTGAACACTGAAGCTTTCTTT
CDR3aa: CAWKRPGQVNTEAFF

j_gene: TRBJ2-1
v_gene: TRBV27
abundance: -
d_gene: -
CDR3nt: TGTGCCAGCAGTTTCCTACAGGGAGGGGAGCAGTTCTTC
CDR3aa: CASSFLQGGEQFF

j_gene: TRBJ2-3
v_gene: TRBV12-3/TRBV12-4
abundance: many
d_gene: TRBD2
CDR3nt: TGTGCCAGCACCCCCCTAGCGGGCACAGATACGCAGTATTTT
CDR3aa: CASTPLAGTDTQYF

j_gene: TRBJ2-1
v_gene: TRBV7-9
abundance: many
d_gene: -
CDR3nt: TGTGCCAGCAGCTCCTCCATTGAGCAGTTCTTC
CDR3aa: CASSSSIEQFF

j_gene: TRBJ2-7
v_gene: TRBV30
abundance: many
d_gene: -
CDR3nt: TGTGCCTGGAGGGGTGGGGACTACGAGCAGTACTTC
CDR3aa: CAWRGGDYEQYF

j_gene: TRBJ1-4
v_gene: TRBV6-1
abundance: few
d_gene: TRBD1
CDR3nt: TGTGCCAGCAGTTCGTCGCCGGGACAGGGGATTGAAAAACTGTTTTTT
CDR3aa: CASSSSPGQGIEKLFF

j_gene: TRBJ2-5
v_gene: TRBV10-3
abundance: -
d_gene: TRBD2
CDR3nt: TGTGCCATCAGTGTTCAGGGAGGGGAGACCCAGTACTTC
CDR3aa: CAISVQGGETQYF

j_gene: TRBJ2-7
v_gene: TRBV4-1
abundance: -
d_gene: TRBD2
CDR3nt: TGCGCCAGCAGCCAAGATGGACTAGCGGCCTACGAGCAGTACTTC
CDR3aa: CASSQDGLAAYEQYF

j_gene: TRBJ2-7
v_gene: TRBV20-1
abundance: few
d_gene: -
CDR3nt: TGCAGTGCTAGAGCTCTAGGGGGCGGGAGGTCCTACGAGCAGTACTTC
CDR3aa: CSARALGGGRSYEQYF

j_gene: TRBJ1-3
v_gene: TRBV27
abundance: -
d_gene: -
CDR3nt: TGTGCCAGCAGTTTTTCGGGGGTTGGAAACACCATATATTTT
CDR3aa: CASSFSGVGNTIYF

j_gene: TRBJ2-7
v_gene: TRBV7-8
abundance: many
d_gene: TRBD1
CDR3nt: TGTGCCAGCAGGACCGGGACAGGGTTCGGCGAGCAGTACTTC
CDR3aa: CASRTGTGFGEQYF

j_gene: TRBJ1-5
v_gene: TRBV27
abundance: -
d_gene: -
CDR3nt: TGTGCCAGCAGTTTCGTTCCCCTTCAGCCCCAGCATTTT
CDR3aa: CASSFVPLQPQHF

j_gene: TRBJ1-6
v_gene: TRBV20-1
abundance: many
d_gene: TRBD1
CDR3nt: TGCAGTGCTTCCCCGGGACAGTCGGGGCCACCCCTCCACTTT
CDR3aa: CSASPGQSGPPLHF

j_gene: TRBJ1-6
v_gene: TRBV20-1
abundance: many
d_gene: -
CDR3nt: TGCAGTGCTGCGGCAGGGTTAAATTCACCCCTCCACTTT
CDR3aa: CSAAAGLNSPLHF

j_gene: TRBJ2-3
v_gene: TRBV10-3
abundance: -
d_gene: TRBD2
CDR3nt: TGTGCCATAAGATCACTAGCGGGAACGGATACGCAGTATTTT
CDR3aa: CAIRSLAGTDTQYF

j_gene: TRBJ1-2
v_gene: TRBV2
abundance: many
d_gene: -
CDR3nt: TGTGCCAGCAGTGACAGAAACTATGGCTACACCTTC
CDR3aa: CASSDRNYGYTF

j_gene: TRBJ2-1
v_gene: TRBV5-1
abundance: many
d_gene: TRBD2
CDR3nt: TGCGCCAGCAGCTTACTAGCGGGGCGCTACAATGAGCAGTTCTTC
CDR3aa: CASSLLAGRYNEQFF

j_gene: TRBJ2-1
v_gene: TRBV2
abundance: many
d_gene: TRBD2
CDR3nt: TGTGCCAGCCCTAGCGGGACTAGCGGGTCGAATGAGCAGTTCTTC
CDR3aa: CASPSGTSGSNEQFF

j_gene: TRBJ1-5
v_gene: TRBV11-2
abundance: many
d_gene: -
CDR3nt: TGTGCCAGCAGCTCCACAAGGCACAGGGCACAGCCCCAGCATTTT
CDR3aa: CASSSTRHRAQPQHF

j_gene: TRBJ1-5
v_gene: TRBV2
abundance: -
d_gene: -
CDR3nt: TGTGCCAGCAGTGAGCGTCTTCCCAATCAGCCCCAGCATTTT
CDR3aa: CASSERLPNQPQHF

j_gene: TRBJ2-7
v_gene: TRBV7-8
abundance: many
d_gene: -
CDR3nt: TGTGCCAGCAGCTTAGGGGCAGGGGTGACCTACGAGCAGTACTTC
CDR3aa: CASSLGAGVTYEQYF

j_gene: TRBJ2-2
v_gene: TRBV5-1
abundance: many
d_gene: -
CDR3nt: TGCGCCAGCAGCTTGGACAGCCCGAACACCGGGGAGCTGTTTTTT
CDR3aa: CASSLDSPNTGELFF